These 26 T cell receptor beta chains were sequenced from one sample in a study of blood T cell repertoires in COVID-19 (dated by TCRdb to about 2020). The library was made by the immunoSEQ multiplex PCR assay. The immuneACCESS repertoire file appears here via TCRdb, limited to in-frame rearrangements. These files lack a portion of the clones; in checked studies, under half of the deficit traces to unresolved V genes, and the cause of the others is not known. This sample holds some 25,000 clones; around 86% were observed only once. 7.5% to 8.5% of the sample is taken by the ten largest. The sample taken for sequencing was peripheral blood. These receptors came from a man aged 45-60 years with active COVID-19.

The chain couples TRBV11-2 to TRBJ1-1, with 11 nucleotides matching TRBD1. J gave up 4 bases and V 5 bases, and 15 bases lay outside the gene matches. Per the germline V gene, CDR1 is SGHAT and CDR2 is FQNNGV. This CDR3 spans 18 amino acids. The CDR3: CASSPRTGGIFFGTEAFF. CDR3 bases: TGTGCCAGCAGCCCTAGGACAGGGGGCATCTTCTTCGGCACTGAAGCTTTCTTT.

The chain couples TRBV5-8 to TRBJ2-6, with 10 bases matching TRBD1. The CDR3 covers 17 residues. J was trimmed by 3 bases and V by 4 bases; bases with no gene match: 7. Germline V gives CDR1 SGHTS, CDR2 YDEGEE. CDR3 sequence: CASSHGTGVDGANVLTF. Written as DNA, the CDR3 is TGTGCCAGCAGCCACGGGACAGGGGTAGATGGGGCCAACGTCCTGACTTTC.

This sequence joins TRBV23-1 and TRBJ1-2, with 8 bases matching TRBD1. TRBV23-1 is recorded as an ORF, its role being uncertain. Trimming at V came to 0 bases and at J to 3 bases, leaving 3 bases not matched to a gene. CDR3 length equals 15 residues. The CDR3 protein is CASSQSTQGDYGYTF. The CDR3, as DNA: TGCGCCAGCAGTCAATCGACACAGGGGGACTATGGCTACACCTTC.

This clone has more than one count but fewer than ten. The J gene is TRBJ1-2, the V gene TRBV14, with unresolved D. Germline V gene data show CDR1 as SGHDN and CDR2 as FVKESK. CDR3 size: 13 residues. V lost 2 bases to trimming and J lost 6 bases, with 10 bases between them. As DNA, the CDR3 is TGTGCCAGCAGCCAATCAGGTGTGAATGGCTACACCTTC. Translated: CASSQSGVNGYTF.

The J gene is TRBJ1-4, the V gene TRBV10-1; D call uncertain. V was cut by 5 bases and J by 8 bases, with 18 bases left in between. The CDR3 covers 15 residues. The V gene's germline CDR1 is WNHNN and CDR2 SYGVQD (reference sequence). The CDR3 loop is CASSPAGGNQEKLFF. Written as DNA, the CDR3 is TGCGCCAGCAGTCCAGCAGGAGGGAATCAGGAAAAACTGTTTTTT.

The chain couples TRBV5-4 to TRBJ2-5, with 12 bases lining up with TRBD2. Losses at the gene ends were 3 bases for V and 2 bases for J; bases not matched to a gene: 2. The CDR3 consists of 15 residues. The germline V gene encodes CDR1 SGHNT and CDR2 YYREEE (reference sequence). CDR3 DNA: TGTGCCAGCAGCTCTAGCGGGAGGGCACAAGAGACCCAGTACTTC. Protein product: CASSSSGRAQETQYF.

The chain couples TRBV19 to TRBJ2-5; no clear D. Germline loops: CDR1 LNHDA, CDR2 SQIVND (reference sequence). The CDR3 extends over 14 amino acids. The V end was cut by 4 bases, the J end by 2 bases, with 11 bases between. The CDR3: CASSTRLWQETQYF. CDR3 sequence (DNA): TGTGCCAGTAGTACGCGGTTGTGGCAAGAGACCCAGTACTTC.

This clone showed up just a few times. The chain joins TRBV20-1 to TRBJ2-1, with D unclear. The CDR3 consists of 11 residues. The germline gives CDR1 DFQATT, CDR2 SNEGSKA (reference sequence). V gave up 5 bases and J gave up 7 bases, with 9 bases separating them. The CDR3 region has the DNA TGCAGTGCTTCCCTCGGGAATGAGCAGTTCTTC. It specifies CSASLGNEQFF.

The V gene is TRBV5-4, the J gene TRBJ1-1; 7 nucleotides match TRBD1. This CDR3 spans 14 amino acids. Germline V gene sequence: CDR1 SGHNT, CDR2 YYREEE (reference sequence). V gave up 0 bases and J gave up 5 bases; unmatched junction bases: 4. CDR3 in DNA: TGTGCCAGCAGCTTGGGCAGGGGGAGGACTGAAGCTTTCTTT. It codes for CASSLGRGRTEAFF.

The V call is TRBV7-8, the J call TRBJ1-4, with 10 bases matching TRBD1. There are 15 residues in the CDR3. J was trimmed by 3 bases and V by 6 bases; bases with no gene match: 4. Germline V gene lookup returns CDR1 SGHVS and CDR2 FQNEAQ. CDR3 nucleotide sequence: TGTGCCAGCAGAAGACAGGGGGCATCTAATGAAAAACTGTTTTTT. Amino acid sequence: CASRRQGASNEKLFF.

About this clone itself: Within the sample, other DNA sequences also encode this same CDR3. The chain recombines TRBV11-2 with TRBJ1-2; D is ambiguous. The CDR3 has 14 residues. Trimming stripped 3 bases from V and 0 bases from J, with 8 bases between. In germline, CDR1 is SGHAT, CDR2 FQNNGV. The CDR3 DNA follows: TGTGCCAGCAGCTTCGCAGGTTCTAACTATGGCTACACCTTC. Amino acid sequence: CASSFAGSNYGYTF.

J is TRBJ1-6 and V is TRBV3-1 (or the pseudogene TRBV3-2), with D perhaps matching TRBD1 (5 bases). The CDR3 contains 13 residues. The V end was cut by 5 bases, the J end by 9 bases, with 11 bases between. CDR1 is LGHDT and CDR2 is YNNKEL in the germline V gene (reference sequence). CDR3 sequence: CASSSDRLSPLHF. DNA of the CDR3: TGTGCCAGCAGCTCCGACAGACTTTCACCCCTCCACTTT.

This chain joins TRBV7-3 and TRBJ2-6; a weak D match, TRBD2 (5 bases). The germline V gene has CDR1 SGHTA and CDR2 FQGTGA. V was cut by 0 bases and J by 4 bases, with 7 bases left in between. The CDR3 is 15 residues long. The CDR3 spells CASSLTPGGANVLTF. CDR3 bases: TGTGCCAGCAGCTTAACCCCGGGAGGGGCCAACGTCCTGACTTTC.

J is TRBJ1-4 and V is TRBV10-2; D remains ambiguous. V dropped 2 bases and J dropped 4 bases, with 11 bases sitting between them. The CDR3 loop spans 15 amino acids. Germline V gene data show CDR1 as WSHSY and CDR2 as SAAADI. The CDR3 DNA reads TGCGCCAGCAGTGAGGCGGGGAGCCTTAATGAAAAACTGTTTTTT. Its translation: CASSEAGSLNEKLFF.

The CDR3 DNA reads as TGCAGCGCCCTAGGGGCAGGGGGCTACGAGCAGTACTTC. Translating gives CSALGAGGYEQYF. This rearrangement joins TRBV29-1 to TRBJ2-7; 7 bases line up with TRBD1. This CDR3 comprises 13 residues. V gave up 7 bases and J gave up 3 bases; unmatched junction bases: 9. Germline loops: CDR1 SQVTM, CDR2 ANQGSEA.

The sample holds one count of this clone. The chain links TRBV19 to TRBJ2-4; TRBD1 is a possible D gene (6 bases). This CDR3 is 15 amino acids long. Trimming removed 4 bases from V and 4 bases from J, with 14 bases in between. Germline loops: CDR1 LNHDA, CDR2 SQIVND (reference sequence). CDR3: CASSTGGQLKNIQYF. CDR3 nucleotides: TGTGCCAGTAGTACAGGAGGACAGTTAAAAAACATTCAGTACTTC.

This clone was seen a single time. The chain carries TRBV18 and TRBJ1-1; no firm D call. This CDR3 is 14 amino acids long. Germline V lookup: CDR1 KGHSH, CDR2 LQKENI. V lost 3 bases to trimming and J lost 5 bases, with 13 bases between them. The CDR3 region has the DNA TGTGCCAGCTCACCGAGTCGGAGTTGGACTGAAGCTTTCTTT. Translated, it gives CASSPSRSWTEAFF.

This sequence joins TRBV7-2 and TRBJ1-5; possibly TRBD1 for D (5 bases). Germline values: CDR1 SGHTA, CDR2 FQGNSA. The CDR3 has 18 amino acids. The V gene lost 5 bases and the J gene lost 0 bases, with 20 bases spanning the gap. The CDR3 region has the DNA TGTGCCAGCAGCCCTAGGGGCCGCCTCGATTATAGCAATCAGCCCCAGCATTTT. Amino acids: CASSPRGRLDYSNQPQHF.

The genes are TRBV19 and TRBJ2-5, with D uncertain. Germline CDR1 is LNHDA and CDR2 is SQIVND (reference sequence). The germline V and J ends were trimmed by 3 bases and 2 bases, with 7 bases remaining between them. This CDR3 is built from 13 residues. The DNA of the CDR3 is TGTGCCAGTAGTATGAGACATCAAGAGACCCAGTACTTC. Protein sequence: CASSMRHQETQYF.

The V call is TRBV11-3, the J call TRBJ2-1, with 10 bases matching TRBD2. The V gene's germline CDR1 is SGHNT and CDR2 YENEEA. V shed 0 bases and J 5 bases; nucleotides not matched to a gene: 4. The CDR3 contains 16 residues. The CDR3 loop reads CASSLEAGLANNEQFF. Written as DNA, the CDR3 is TGTGCCAGCAGCTTAGAGGCGGGACTAGCGAACAATGAGCAGTTCTTC.

The chain is built from TRBV3-1 (or the pseudogene TRBV3-2) and TRBJ1-6; TRBD1 agrees at 8 bases. The CDR3 is 16 residues long. Per germline, CDR1 LGHDT and CDR2 YNNKEL (reference sequence). J lost 7 bases, V lost 3 bases, and 8 bases had no gene match. The CDR3 bases are TGTGCCAGCAGCCAGCGACAGGGGAAAGGGAATTCACCCCTCCACTTT. This gives the protein CASSQRQGKGNSPLHF.

The gene calls are TRBV5-1 and TRBJ2-7, with 7 positions matching TRBD1. The CDR3 has 14 amino acids. The germline V gene has CDR1 SGHRS and CDR2 YFSETQ. V lost 6 bases and J lost 6; bases outside the gene matches: 12. Written as DNA, the CDR3 is TGCGCCAGCAACAGGGACAGCCCCGCCAGCGAGCAGTACTTC. It yields the protein CASNRDSPASEQYF.

This clone has a handful of counts. The rearrangement joins TRBV29-1 to TRBJ2-7; no clear D. The germline V and J ends were trimmed by 6 bases and 3 bases, with 9 bases remaining between them. CDR3 length: 11 residues. Looked up from germline, CDR1 is SQVTM and CDR2 is ANQGSEA. The CDR3 DNA reads as TGCAGCGTCGGCACGGGCTACGAGCAGTACTTC. It encodes CSVGTGYEQYF.

The chain has TRBV20-1 and TRBJ1-5, with a tentative D call TRBD1 (5 bases). The CDR3 is 11 amino acids. In germline, CDR1 is DFQATT, CDR2 SNEGSKA (reference sequence). The CDR3 nucleotides read TGCAGCGACAGCGACTATCAGCCCCAGCATTTT. This codes for CSDSDYQPQHF.

The chain links TRBV5-1 to TRBJ2-3, with a weak D call TRBD2 (6 bases). The germline CDR1 and CDR2 sequences are SGHRS and YFSETQ. This CDR3 contains 16 residues. Trimming left V 2 bases short and J 4 bases short, with 17 bases between. The CDR3 DNA sequence: TGCGCCAGCAGCTTTAGGGGACGGGGGAGCGCAGATACGCAGTATTTT. Encoded protein: CASSFRGRGSADTQYF.

V is TRBV25-1 and J is TRBJ2-6; a weak D match, TRBD2 (6 bases). Trimming stripped 8 bases from V and 5 bases from J, with 25 bases between. The CDR3 has 18 amino acids. Per the germline V gene, CDR1 is MGHDK and CDR2 is SYGVNS. The CDR3 reads CASETRPEGRLRANVLTF. DNA of the CDR3: TGTGCCAGCGAAACCCGCCCGGAGGGACGTCTTAGGGCCAACGTCCTGACTTTC.